This T cell receptor beta chain was observed in a study of somatic mutations in cytotoxic T cells in rheumatoid arthritis. Study information: Each patient's diagnosis was followed right away by a blood draw (roughly 30 ml EDTA), before any treatment. Study outcomes and limitations: Per patient, the largest CD8+ clone was found to exceed 20% of CD8+ cells in 8 of 65 cases.

J lost 4 bases, V lost 5 bases, and 9 bases had no gene match. The CDR3 spans 16 residues. CDR1 and CDR2 from the germline V gene are LNHDA and SQIVND (reference sequence). A remark on this clone: The antigen is unknown.

Data came from immunoSEQ multiplex PCR; TCRdb stores just in-frame clones and leaves some out. Here the sample spans some 20,000 clones, over 75% being singletons. CD4+ and CD8+ cells were isolated by positive magnetic bead selection, with purity checked by flow cytometry. The genes are TRBV19 and TRBJ1-2, with 11 bases fitting TRBD1. This TCR was sampled from an adult with rheumatoid arthritis. Sequencing was done on a sample of CD8+ T cells sorted from blood. The CDR3 sequence: CASSPRRGQGAYGYTF. The CDR3 DNA reads as TGTGCCAGTAGTCCCAGGAGAGGACAGGGGGCCTATGGCTACACCTTC.